The T cell receptor beta chain under discussion was sequenced for a study of T cell responses to AZD1222 COVID-19 vaccine. Study-level findings and limits: Donors skewed white British and female; clonal diversity was possibly underestimated.

There are 15 residues in the CDR3. V gave up 4 bases and J gave up 2 bases, with 15 bases separating them. Germline V gene lookup returns CDR1 LGHDT and CDR2 YNNKEL (reference sequence). A note on this clone: Its cognate antigen is unknown.

The assay was immunoSEQ multiplex PCR, and TCRdb's table has in-frame clones only and misses some. There are some 180,000 clones in the sample; approximately 92% occur only once, and roughly 4% lies in the top ten. This receptor was obtained from an adult who received the MenACWY meningococcal vaccine as a control. The chain joins TRBV3-1 (or the pseudogene TRBV3-2) to TRBJ2-7; a weak D match, TRBD2 (7 bases). The sequencing used peripheral blood, collected 28 days after the second dose of the MenACWY control vaccine. The CDR3 DNA reads TGTGCCAGCAGCCTGGGACTAAGGGGGACCTACGAGCAGTACTTC. As protein: CASSLGLRGTYEQYF.